This note documents a single T cell receptor beta chain sequence. The data were produced by immunoSEQ multiplex PCR, yet TCRdb's version contains in-frame clones alone and is incomplete. The sample records around 330,000 clones, around 90% being singletons. This record belongs to a study of blood T cell repertoires in COVID-19. The CDR3 consists of 16 residues. The germline gives CDR1 LNHDA, CDR2 SQIVND (reference sequence). V lost 2 bases and J lost 3; bases outside the gene matches: 2. Enrollees, about 18 to 89 years old, lived in approximately 24 US areas. This sequence was found in a man aged 55 to 70 who had recovered from COVID-19. The sequenced material came from PBMCs or T cells enriched from blood (not recorded which). The chain couples TRBV19 to TRBJ2-2; 11 bases map to TRBD2. CDR3 bases: TGTGCCAGTAGTATACGGACTAGCGGGTACACCGGGGAGCTGTTTTTT. Protein sequence: CASSIRTSGYTGELFF.